This TCR beta chain was captured in a study of T cells in Graves' hyperthyroidism and ophthalmopathy. Hyperthyroidism patients were newly diagnosed, had disease duration under 2 months, and were aged 18 to 65 years. It was uncontrolled infection, other autoimmune disease, pregnancy or lactation that excluded patients. RNA transcripts yielded amplified TCR beta CDR3 regions. The HTBI primer set was used in a first-round RT-PCR of the TCR CDR3. MiXCR, run by TCRdb on the multiplex PCR reads, gives a single entry per CDR3 protein. The sample has hundreds of thousands of distinct CDR3 sequences, 14% seen once. This clonotype was counted only a few times. CDR1 and CDR2 from the germline V gene are MGHDK and SYGVNS. This CDR3 comprises 14 residues. The ends were cut back, 8 bases at V and 10 bases at J, with 21 bases in the middle.

The chain carries TRBV25-1 and TRBJ2-1, with D possibly matching TRBD2 (5 bases). The sequenced sample was blood. The sequence derives from a woman under 30 with Graves' hyperthyroidism. The CDR3 loop is CASASRGKSKEQFF. The CDR3, as DNA: TGTGCCAGCGCCAGTCGGGGTAAATCCAAGGAGCAGTTCTTC.